This TCR beta chain was captured by sequencing in a study of blood T cells in healthy people across ages. The V and J ends lost 5 bases and 3 bases, in that order; junction bases with no gene match: 10. Germline CDR1 is LGHNT and CDR2 is FRNRAP. This CDR3 has 15 amino acids. A J-beta primer mix and a sample-barcoded 5' primer were used in a second PCR of roughly 6 to 12 cycles. TCRdb re-called the 5' RACE reads through MiXCR, storing one row per CDR3 protein. The table shows 1.8 million or so distinct CDR3 sequences, with roughly 43% occurring only once. This clonotype appeared a few times. Sequenced material: blood. The rearrangement links TRBV12-5 to TRBJ2-7, with 7 bases fitting TRBD1. The receptor's source is a human donor in good health. This CDR3 reads CASGLTGESFYEQYF. The DNA of the CDR3 is TGTGCTAGTGGTCTTACAGGGGAATCTTTCTACGAGCAGTACTTC.